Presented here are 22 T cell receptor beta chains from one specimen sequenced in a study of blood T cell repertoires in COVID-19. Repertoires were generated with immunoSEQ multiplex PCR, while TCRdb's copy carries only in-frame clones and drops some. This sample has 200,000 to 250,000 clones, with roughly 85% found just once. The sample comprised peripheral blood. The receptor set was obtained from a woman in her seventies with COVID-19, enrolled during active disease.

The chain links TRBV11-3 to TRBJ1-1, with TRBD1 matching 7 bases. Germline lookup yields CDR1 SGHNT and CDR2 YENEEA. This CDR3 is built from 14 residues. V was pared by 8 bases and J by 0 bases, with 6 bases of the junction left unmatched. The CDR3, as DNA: TGTGCCAGCCGGGGACAGATGATGAACACTGAAGCTTTCTTT. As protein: CASRGQMMNTEAFF.

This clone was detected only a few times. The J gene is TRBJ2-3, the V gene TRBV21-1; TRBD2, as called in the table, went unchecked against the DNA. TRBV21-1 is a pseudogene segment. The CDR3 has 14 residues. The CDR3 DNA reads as TGTGCCAGCAGCAGACAAAAAATAGCGGCTACGCAGTATTTT. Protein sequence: CASSRQKIAATQYF.

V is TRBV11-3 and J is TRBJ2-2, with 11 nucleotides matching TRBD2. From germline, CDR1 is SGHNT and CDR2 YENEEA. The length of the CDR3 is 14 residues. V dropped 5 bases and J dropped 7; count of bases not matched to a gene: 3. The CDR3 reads CASSQGTSGGELFF. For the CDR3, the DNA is TGTGCCAGCAGCCAAGGGACTAGCGGCGGGGAGCTGTTTTTT.

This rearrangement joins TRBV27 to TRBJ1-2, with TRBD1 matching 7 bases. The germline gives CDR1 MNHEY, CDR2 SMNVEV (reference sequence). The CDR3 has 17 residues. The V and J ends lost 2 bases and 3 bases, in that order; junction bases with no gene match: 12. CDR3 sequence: CASSLVSGQNVYYGYTF. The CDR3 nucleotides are TGTGCCAGCAGTTTAGTATCGGGACAGAACGTCTACTATGGCTACACCTTC.

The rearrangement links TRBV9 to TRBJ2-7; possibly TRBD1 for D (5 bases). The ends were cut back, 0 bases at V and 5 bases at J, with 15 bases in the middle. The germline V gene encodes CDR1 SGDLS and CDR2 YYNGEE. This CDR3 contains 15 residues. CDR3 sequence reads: CASSVEGRASHEQYF. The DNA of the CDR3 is TGTGCCAGCAGCGTAGAAGGCAGGGCATCCCACGAGCAGTACTTC.

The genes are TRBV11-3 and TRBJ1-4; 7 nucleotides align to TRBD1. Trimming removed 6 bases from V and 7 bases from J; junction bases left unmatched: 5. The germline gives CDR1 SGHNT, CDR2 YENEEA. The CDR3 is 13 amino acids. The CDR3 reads CASRRQGTEKLFF. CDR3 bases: TGTGCCAGCAGGAGACAGGGAACTGAAAAACTGTTTTTT.

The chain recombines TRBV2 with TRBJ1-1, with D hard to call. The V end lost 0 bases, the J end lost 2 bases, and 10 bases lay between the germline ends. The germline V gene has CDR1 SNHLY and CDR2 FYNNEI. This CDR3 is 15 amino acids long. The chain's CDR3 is CASSEASRGNTEAFF. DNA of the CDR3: TGTGCCAGCAGTGAAGCGTCCCGGGGAAACACTGAAGCTTTCTTT.

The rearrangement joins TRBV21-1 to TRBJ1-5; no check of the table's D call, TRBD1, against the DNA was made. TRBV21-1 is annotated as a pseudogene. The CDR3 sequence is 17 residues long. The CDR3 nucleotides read TGTGCCAGCAGCAGGACCAGGGGATCAGATAGCAATCAGCCCCAGCATTTT. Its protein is CASSRTRGSDSNQPQHF.

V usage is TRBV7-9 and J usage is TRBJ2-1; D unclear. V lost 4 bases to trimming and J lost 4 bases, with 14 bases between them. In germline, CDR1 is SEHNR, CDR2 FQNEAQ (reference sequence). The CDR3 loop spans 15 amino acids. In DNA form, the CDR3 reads TGTGCCAGCAGCTCCAGCGATCCCCCTTACAATGAGCAGTTCTTC. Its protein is CASSSSDPPYNEQFF.

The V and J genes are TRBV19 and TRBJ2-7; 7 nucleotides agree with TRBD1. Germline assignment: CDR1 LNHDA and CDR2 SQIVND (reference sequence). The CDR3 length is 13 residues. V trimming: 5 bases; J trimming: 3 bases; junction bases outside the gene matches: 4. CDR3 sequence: CASSWAGGYEQYF. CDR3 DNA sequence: TGTGCCAGTAGTTGGGCAGGGGGCTACGAGCAGTACTTC.

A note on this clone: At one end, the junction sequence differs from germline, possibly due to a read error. This CDR3 reads CASSDHTGGGNSNLPQHF. CDR3 nucleotide sequence: TGTGCCAGCAGTGATCATACAGGAGGGGGCAATAGCAATCTGCCCCAGCATTTT. The chain recombines TRBV6-1 with TRBJ1-5; 7 bases line up with TRBD1. CDR3 length: 18 amino acids. CDR1 is MNHNS, CDR2 SASEGT, per germline.

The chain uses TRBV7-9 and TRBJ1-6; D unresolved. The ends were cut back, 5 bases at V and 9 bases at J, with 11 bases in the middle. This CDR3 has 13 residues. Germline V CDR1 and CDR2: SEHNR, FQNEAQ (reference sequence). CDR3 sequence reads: CASSPPGSSPLHF. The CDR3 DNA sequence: TGTGCCAGCAGCCCGCCGGGGAGTTCACCCCTCCACTTT.

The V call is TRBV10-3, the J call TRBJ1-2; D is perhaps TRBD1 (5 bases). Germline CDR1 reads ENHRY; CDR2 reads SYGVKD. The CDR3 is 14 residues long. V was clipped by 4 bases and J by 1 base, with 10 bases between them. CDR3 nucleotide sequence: TGTGCCATCAGTGCAAGGGGAAGTAACTATGGCTACACCTTC. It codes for CAISARGSNYGYTF.

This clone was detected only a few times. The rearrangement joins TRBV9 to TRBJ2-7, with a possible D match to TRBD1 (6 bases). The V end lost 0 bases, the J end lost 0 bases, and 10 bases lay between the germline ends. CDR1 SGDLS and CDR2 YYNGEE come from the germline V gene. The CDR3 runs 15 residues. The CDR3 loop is CASSVGGGLSYEQYF. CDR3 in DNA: TGTGCCAGCAGCGTAGGTGGGGGCCTCTCCTACGAGCAGTACTTC.

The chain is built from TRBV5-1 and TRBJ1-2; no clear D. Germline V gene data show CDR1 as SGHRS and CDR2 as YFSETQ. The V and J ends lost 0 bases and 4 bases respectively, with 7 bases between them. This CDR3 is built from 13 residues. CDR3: CASSLERSYGYTF. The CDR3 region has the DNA TGCGCCAGCAGCTTGGAGCGGTCCTATGGCTACACCTTC.

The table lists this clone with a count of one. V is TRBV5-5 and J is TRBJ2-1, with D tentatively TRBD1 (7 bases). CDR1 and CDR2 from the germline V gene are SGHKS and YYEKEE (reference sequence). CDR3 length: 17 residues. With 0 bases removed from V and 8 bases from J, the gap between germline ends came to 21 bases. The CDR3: CASSLEGRAGGFYEQFF. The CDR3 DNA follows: TGTGCCAGCAGCTTGGAAGGTCGGGCAGGGGGGTTCTATGAGCAGTTCTTC. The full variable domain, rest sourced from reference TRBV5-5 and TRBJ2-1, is DAGVTQSPTHLIKTRGQQVTLRCSPISGHKSVSWYQQVLGQGPQFIFQYYEKEERGRGNFPDRFSARQFPNYSSELNVNALLLGDSALYLCASSLEGRAGGFYEQFFGPGTRLTVL.

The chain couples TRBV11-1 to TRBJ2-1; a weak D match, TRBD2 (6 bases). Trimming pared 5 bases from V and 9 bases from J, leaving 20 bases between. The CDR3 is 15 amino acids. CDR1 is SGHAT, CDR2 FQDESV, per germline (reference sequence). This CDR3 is CASSIGTLGIGEQFF. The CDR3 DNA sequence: TGTGCCAGCAGCATAGGGACTCTGGGTATCGGTGAGCAGTTCTTC. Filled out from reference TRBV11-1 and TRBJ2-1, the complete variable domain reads EAEVAQSPRYKITEKSQAVAFWCDPISGHATLYWYRQILGQGPELLVQFQDESVVDDSQLPKDRFSAERLKGVDSTLKIQPAELGDSAMYLCASSIGTLGIGEQFFGPGTRLTVL.

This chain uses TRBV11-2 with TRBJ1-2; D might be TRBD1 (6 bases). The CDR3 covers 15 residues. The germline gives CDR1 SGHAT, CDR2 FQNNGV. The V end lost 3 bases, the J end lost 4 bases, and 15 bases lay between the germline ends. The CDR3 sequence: CASSLGPQGPYGYTF. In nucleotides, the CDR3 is TGTGCCAGCAGCTTGGGACCACAGGGACCCTATGGCTACACCTTC. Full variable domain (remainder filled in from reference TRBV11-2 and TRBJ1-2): EAGVAQSPRYKIIEKRQSVAFWCNPISGHATLYWYQQILGQGPKLLIQFQNNGVVDDSQLPKDRFSAERLKGVDSTLKIQPAKLEDSAVYLCASSLGPQGPYGYTFGSGTRLTVV.

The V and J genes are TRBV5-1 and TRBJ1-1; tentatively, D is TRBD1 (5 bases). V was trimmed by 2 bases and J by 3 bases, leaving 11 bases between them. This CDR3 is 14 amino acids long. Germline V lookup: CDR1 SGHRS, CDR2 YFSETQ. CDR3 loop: CASSLRIQDTEAFF. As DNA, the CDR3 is TGCGCCAGCAGCTTACGGATACAGGACACTGAAGCTTTCTTT. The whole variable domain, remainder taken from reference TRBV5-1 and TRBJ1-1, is KAGVTQTPRYLIKTRGQQVTLSCSPISGHRSVSWYQQTPGQGLQFLFEYFSETQRNKGNFPGRFSGRQFSNSRSEMNVSTLELGDSALYLCASSLRIQDTEAFFGQGTRLTVV.

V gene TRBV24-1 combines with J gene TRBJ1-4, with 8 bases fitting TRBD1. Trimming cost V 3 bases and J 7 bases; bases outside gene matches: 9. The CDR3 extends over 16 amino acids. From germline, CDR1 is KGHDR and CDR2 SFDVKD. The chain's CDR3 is CATSDQNQGASEKLFF. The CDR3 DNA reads TGTGCCACCAGTGATCAGAATCAGGGGGCGAGTGAAAAACTGTTTTTT.

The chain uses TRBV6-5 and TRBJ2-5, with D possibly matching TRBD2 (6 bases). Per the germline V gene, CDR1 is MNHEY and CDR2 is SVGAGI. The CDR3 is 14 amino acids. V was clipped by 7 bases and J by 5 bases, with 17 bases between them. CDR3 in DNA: TGTGCCAGCACCCAGACTAGGTTTGGTGAGACCCAGTACTTC. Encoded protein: CASTQTRFGETQYF.

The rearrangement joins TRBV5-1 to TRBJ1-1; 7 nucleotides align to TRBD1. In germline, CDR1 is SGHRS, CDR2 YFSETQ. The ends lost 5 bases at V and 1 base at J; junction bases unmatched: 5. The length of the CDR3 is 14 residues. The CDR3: CASSRTGENTEAFF. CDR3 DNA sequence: TGCGCCAGCAGTAGAACAGGGGAGAACACTGAAGCTTTCTTT.